This T cell receptor beta chain appears in the sequencing data of a study of CD8+CD57+ T cells in acquired aplastic anemia. Study at large: Each DNA sample taken from sorted CD4+ and CD8+ cells came to 3 to 3.5 ug on average. Study-level results: Overlap between patients and controls comprised twenty-nine CD8+ CDR3 sequences.

All sequencing subjects had displayed CD8+CD57+ cell expansion on flow cytometry. The diagnosis in all patients was severe acquired aplastic anemia. Patient blood was sampled before any therapy had been received. For this clonotype: Antigen unknown.

Genomic DNA provided the template from which TCR beta VDJ and CDR3 profiles were obtained. TCRdb recomputed calls from the reads with MiXCR, one row per CDR3 protein. The table shows approximately 180,000 distinct CDR3 sequences, with around 60% occurring only once. V was trimmed by 6 bases and J by 4 bases, leaving 8 bases between them. The CDR3 runs to 12 residues. The sample taken for sequencing was sorted CD4+, CD8+, or CD8+CD57+ T cells (not recorded which) from PBMCs. This clonotype originated in a human donor with aplastic anemia. The rearrangement joins TRBV12-3 or TRBV12-4 to TRBJ2-3; D not certain. The CDR3 bases are TGTGCCAGCAGCCCAAACGCAGATACGCAGTATTTT. This codes for CASSPNADTQYF.